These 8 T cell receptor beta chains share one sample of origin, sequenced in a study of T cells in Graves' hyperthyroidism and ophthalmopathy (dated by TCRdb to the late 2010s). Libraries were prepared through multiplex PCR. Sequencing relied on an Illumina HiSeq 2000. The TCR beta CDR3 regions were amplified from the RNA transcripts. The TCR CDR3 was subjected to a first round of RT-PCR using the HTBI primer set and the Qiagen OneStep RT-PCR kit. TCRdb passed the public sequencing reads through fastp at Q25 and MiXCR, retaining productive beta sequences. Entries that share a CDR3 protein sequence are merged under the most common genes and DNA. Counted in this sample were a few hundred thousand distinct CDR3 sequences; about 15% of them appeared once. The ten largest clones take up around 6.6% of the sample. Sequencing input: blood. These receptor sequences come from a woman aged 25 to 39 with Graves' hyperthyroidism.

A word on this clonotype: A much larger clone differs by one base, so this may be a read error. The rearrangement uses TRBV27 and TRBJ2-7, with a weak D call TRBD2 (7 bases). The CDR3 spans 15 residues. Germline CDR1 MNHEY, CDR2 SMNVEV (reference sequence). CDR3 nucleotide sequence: TGTGCCGGCAGTTACCCCCGGGGGCGGGAGAGTGCGCAGTACTTC. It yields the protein CAGSYPRGRESAQYF.

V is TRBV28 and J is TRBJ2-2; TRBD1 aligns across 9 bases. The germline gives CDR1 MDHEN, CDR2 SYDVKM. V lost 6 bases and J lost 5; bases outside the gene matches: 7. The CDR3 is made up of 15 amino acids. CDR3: CASRPDRGRTGELFF. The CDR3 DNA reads TGTGCCAGCAGACCGGACAGGGGAAGAACCGGGGAGCTGTTTTTT.

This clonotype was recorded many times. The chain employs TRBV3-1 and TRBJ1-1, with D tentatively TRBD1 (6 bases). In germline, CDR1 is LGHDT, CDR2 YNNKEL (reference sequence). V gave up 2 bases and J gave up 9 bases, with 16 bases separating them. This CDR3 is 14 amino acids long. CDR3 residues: CASSQRSGGTKAFF. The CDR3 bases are TGTGCCAGCAGCCAAAGATCAGGAGGGACAAAAGCTTTCTTT.

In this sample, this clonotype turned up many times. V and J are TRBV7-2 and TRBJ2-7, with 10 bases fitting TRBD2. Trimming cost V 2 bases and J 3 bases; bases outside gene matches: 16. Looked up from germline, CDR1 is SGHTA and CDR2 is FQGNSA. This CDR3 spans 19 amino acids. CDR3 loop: CASSLSIPGAGGPYYEQYF. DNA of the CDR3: TGTGCCAGCAGCTTATCAATTCCGGGAGCGGGAGGGCCTTACTACGAGCAGTACTTC.

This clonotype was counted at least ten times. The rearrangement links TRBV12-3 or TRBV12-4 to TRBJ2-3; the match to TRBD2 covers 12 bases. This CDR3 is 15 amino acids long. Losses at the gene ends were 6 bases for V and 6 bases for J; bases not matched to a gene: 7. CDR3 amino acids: CASRLRLAGADTQYF. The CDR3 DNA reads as TGTGCCAGCAGGCTTAGACTAGCGGGAGCTGATACGCAGTATTTT.

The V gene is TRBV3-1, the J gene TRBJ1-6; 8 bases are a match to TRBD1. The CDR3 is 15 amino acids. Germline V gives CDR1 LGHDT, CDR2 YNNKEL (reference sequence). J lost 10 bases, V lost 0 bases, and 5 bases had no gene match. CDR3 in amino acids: CASSQDWTGRSPLHF. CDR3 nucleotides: TGTGCCAGCAGCCAAGATTGGACAGGGCGCTCACCCCTCCACTTT.

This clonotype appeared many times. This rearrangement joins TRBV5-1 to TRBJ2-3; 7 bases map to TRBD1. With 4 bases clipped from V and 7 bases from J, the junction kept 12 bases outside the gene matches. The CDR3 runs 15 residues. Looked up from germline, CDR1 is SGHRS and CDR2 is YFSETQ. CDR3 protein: CASSPRTGFGYTQYF. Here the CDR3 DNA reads TGCGCCAGCAGCCCACGGACAGGTTTCGGATATACGCAGTATTTT. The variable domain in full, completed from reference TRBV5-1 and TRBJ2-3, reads KAGVTQTPRYLIKTRGQQVTLSCSPISGHRSVSWYQQTPGQGLQFLFEYFSETQRNKGNFPGRFSGRQFSNSRSEMNVSTLELGDSALYLCASSPRTGFGYTQYFGPGTRLTVL.

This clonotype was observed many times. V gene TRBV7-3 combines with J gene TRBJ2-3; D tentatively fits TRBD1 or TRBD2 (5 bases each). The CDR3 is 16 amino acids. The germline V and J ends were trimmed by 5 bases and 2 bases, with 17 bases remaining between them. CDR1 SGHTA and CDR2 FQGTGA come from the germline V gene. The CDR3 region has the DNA TGTGCCAGCAGCCAATCCGGGACCACTAACACAGATACGCAGTATTTT. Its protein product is CASSQSGTTNTDTQYF.